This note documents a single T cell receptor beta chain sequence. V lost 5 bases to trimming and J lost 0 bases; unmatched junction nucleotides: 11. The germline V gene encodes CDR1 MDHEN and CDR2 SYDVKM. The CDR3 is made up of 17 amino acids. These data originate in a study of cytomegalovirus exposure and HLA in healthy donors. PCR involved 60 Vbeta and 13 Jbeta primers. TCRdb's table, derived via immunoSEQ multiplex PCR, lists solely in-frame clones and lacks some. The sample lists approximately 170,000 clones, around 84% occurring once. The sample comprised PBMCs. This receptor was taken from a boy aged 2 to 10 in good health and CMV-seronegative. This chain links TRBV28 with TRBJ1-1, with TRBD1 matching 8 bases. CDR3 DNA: TGTGCCAGCAGTCATTACCAAAGGACAGGGCTGAACACTGAAGCTTTCTTT. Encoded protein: CASSHYQRTGLNTEAFF.